The 3 T cell receptor beta chains below were found in one sample sequenced in a study of blood T cell repertoires in COVID-19 (dated by TCRdb to 2018 to 2020). Library preparation was by the immunoSEQ multiplex PCR assay. TCRdb obtained this table from immuneACCESS and retained in-frame rearrangements with V and J assigned. These tables miss some clones; where compared with another copy, unresolved V genes account for less than half of the shortfall, and the remainder is unexplained. The sample data list roughly 170,000 clones, and roughly 80% of these were observed just once. The ten largest clones take up nearly 4.5% of the sample. Sequencing was performed on PBMCs or T cells enriched from blood (not recorded which). These receptors were taken from a woman aged 45 to 65 who had recovered from COVID-19.

The chain couples TRBV3-1 (or the pseudogene TRBV3-2) to TRBJ2-2; D unclear. The germline gives CDR1 LGHDT, CDR2 YNNKEL (reference sequence). The CDR3 loop spans 17 amino acids. V gave up 5 bases and J gave up 2 bases, with 18 bases separating them. CDR3 coding DNA: TGTGCCAGCAGCGAAACCCCACTGGCGGCAAACACCGGGGAGCTGTTTTTT. As protein: CASSETPLAANTGELFF.

The chain employs TRBV14 and TRBJ1-1, with TRBD1 matching over 7 bases. The CDR3 totals 15 residues. V lost 4 bases, J lost 1 base, and 6 bases stayed unmatched. Per germline, CDR1 SGHDN and CDR2 FVKESK. The CDR3 loop reads CASSPLTGWNTEAFF. CDR3 sequence (DNA): TGTGCCAGCAGCCCTCTGACAGGGTGGAACACTGAAGCTTTCTTT.

The chain has TRBV7-2 and TRBJ2-3; TRBD2 is a possible D gene (6 bases). The CDR3 is made up of 13 amino acids. V shed 5 bases and J shed 5 bases, with 11 bases lying between them. In germline, CDR1 is SGHTA, CDR2 FQGNSA. Here the CDR3 reads CASSPMGGDTQYF. In nucleotides, the CDR3 is TGTGCCAGCAGCCCTATGGGAGGAGATACGCAGTATTTT.